Listed below are T cell receptor beta chains from one sample, sequenced in a study of patients and donors after allogeneic stem cell transplantation. TCRdb ran MiXCR on the RT-PCR reads and lists one entry per CDR3 protein. The data contain approximately 160,000 distinct CDR3 sequences, approximately 25% of them singletons. Sequenced sample: blood, either unsorted or a sorted T cell fraction (not recorded which). The receptors were gathered from a human donor who was either an allogeneic HSCT recipient or a stem cell or donor lymphocyte infusion donor (not recorded which). It is not recorded whose cells these are; they may come from a transplant donor. The CDR3 runs from the conserved cysteine through the conserved F or W. A D gene is named only where the DNA matches it firmly. Clone size is stated in some rows and not others, as once, few, many or a class when expanded.

>TRBD2|16|TRBV20-1|NA|TRBJ2-1
TGCAGTGCTAACTCCGGGACTAGCGGGAGCTACAATGAGCAGTTCTTC
CSANSGTSGSYNEQFF
>TRBD2|14|TRBV29-1|NA|TRBJ2-5
TGCAGCGCCCGACTAGCGGGGAGATTGGAGACCCAGTACTTC
CSARLAGRLETQYF
>NA|17|TRBV9|NA|TRBJ2-7
TGTGCCAGCAGCCCGGGCGGGGACCCACCTGTTTACTACGAGCAGTACTTC
CASSPGGDPPVYYEQYF
>NA|10|TRBV12-3/TRBV12-4|NA|TRBJ1-2
TGTGCGACAGCTAGATATGGCTACACCTTC
CATARYGYTF
>NA|18|TRBV12-3/TRBV12-4|few|TRBJ2-6
TGTGCCAGCAGTTCGGACGGACTTTCTTTCTCTGGGGCCAACGTCCTGACTTTC
CASSSDGLSFSGANVLTF
>NA|15|TRBV5-1|few|TRBJ2-5
TGCGCCAGCAGGCCGGACAGATTGCGATTGGAGACCCAGTACTTC
CASRPDRLRLETQYF
>NA|15|TRBV20-1|NA|TRBJ1-1
TGCAGTGCTAGAGACAGGAAATTCGGGAACACTGAAGCTTTCTTT
CSARDRKFGNTEAFF
>NA|14|TRBV11-2|few|TRBJ2-1
TGTGCCAGCAGCTTACGGTTCGTGTCGGACGAGCAGTTCTTC
CASSLRFVSDEQFF
>NA|13|TRBV20-1|few|TRBJ1-2
TGCAGTGCCCTTCGGGGGGTAAACTATGGCTACACCTTC
CSALRGVNYGYTF
>NA|16|TRBV5-5|NA|TRBJ1-1
TGTGCCAGCAGCTTACGTACCGGGACGGTGAACACTGAAGCTTTCTTT
CASSLRTGTVNTEAFF
>TRBD1|12|TRBV12-3/TRBV12-4|few|TRBJ1-1
TGTGCCAGCAGCACAGGGGGCGTTGAAGCTTTCTTT
CASSTGGVEAFF
>NA|15|TRBV20-1|few|TRBJ1-5
TGCAGTGCTGCCGCCTCTACAGGGCGCAATCAGCCCCAGCATTTT
CSAAASTGRNQPQHF
>NA|10|TRBV29-1|NA|TRBJ2-5
TGCAGTACAGGCCAAGAGACCCAGTACTTC
CSTGQETQYF
>NA|16|TRBV7-6|NA|TRBJ2-7
TGTGCCAGCAGCTTAGCTCCCGGTTTTTTCTCCTACGAGCAGTACTTC
CASSLAPGFFSYEQYF
>NA|13|TRBV5-1|NA|TRBJ2-3
TGCGCCAGCAGCTGGCACTACACAGATACGCAGTATTTT
CASSWHYTDTQYF
>TRBD1|15|TRBV6-6|few|TRBJ1-5
TGTGCCAGCAGTTCAGCAGGGGGCCTGACTCAGCCCCAGCATTTT
CASSSAGGLTQPQHF
>NA|13|TRBV7-9|many|TRBJ1-5
TGTGCCAGCAGCTTTGGTGGGAATCAGCCCCAGCATTTT
CASSFGGNQPQHF
>NA|14|TRBV27|NA|TRBJ1-5
TGTGCCAGCAGTTTATCCAGAGGTAATCAGCCCCAGCATTTT
CASSLSRGNQPQHF
>TRBD1|12|TRBV10-3|medium-sized|TRBJ1-2
TGTGCCATCATTGGGACAGGGAGTGGCTACACCTTC
CAIIGTGSGYTF
>TRBD1|15|TRBV7-2|few|TRBJ1-1
TGTGCCAGCAGCTCGACAGGGGGGGTGGCCACTGAAGCTTTCTTT
CASSSTGGVATEAFF
>TRBD1|13|TRBV20-1|NA|TRBJ2-1
TGCAGTGCTAGACCGGACAGGGGAGGTGAGCAGTTCTTC
CSARPDRGGEQFF
>NA|15|TRBV6-4|few|TRBJ2-2
TGTGCCAGCAGTCCGACAGATTACCACACCGGGGAGCTGTTTTTT
CASSPTDYHTGELFF
>NA|17|TRBV19|few|TRBJ2-6
TGTGCCAGTAGCGCGGACATCGGATTTTCTGGGGCCAACGTCCTGACTTTC
CASSADIGFSGANVLTF
>NA|14|TRBV12-3/TRBV12-4|NA|TRBJ1-2
TGTGCCAGCAGATCTACAGGTTTCTACTATGGCTACACCTTC
CASRSTGFYYGYTF